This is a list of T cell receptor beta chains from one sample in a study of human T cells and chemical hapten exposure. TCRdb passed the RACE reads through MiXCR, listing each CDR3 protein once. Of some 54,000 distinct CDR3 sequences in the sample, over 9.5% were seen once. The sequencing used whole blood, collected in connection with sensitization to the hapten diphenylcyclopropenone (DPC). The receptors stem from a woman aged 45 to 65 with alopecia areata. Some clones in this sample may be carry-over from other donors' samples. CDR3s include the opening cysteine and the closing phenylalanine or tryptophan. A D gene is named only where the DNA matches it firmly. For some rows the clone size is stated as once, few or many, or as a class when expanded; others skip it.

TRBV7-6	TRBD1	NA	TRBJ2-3	TGTGCCAGCAGCTACGGACAGGGGATAGATACGCAGTATTTT	CASSYGQGIDTQYF
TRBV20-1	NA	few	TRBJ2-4	TGCAGTGCTAGAGATTTCGACAGTTTAATTGACAAAAACATTCAGTACTTC	CSARDFDSLIDKNIQYF
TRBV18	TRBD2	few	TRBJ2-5	TGTGCCAGCTCACCACGGACGACTAGCGGGAGTCGAGAGACCCAGTACTTC	CASSPRTTSGSRETQYF
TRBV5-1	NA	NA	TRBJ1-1	TGCGCCAGCAGCCCCCTGGGCGGGGCGATGAACACTGAAGCTTTCTTT	CASSPLGGAMNTEAFF
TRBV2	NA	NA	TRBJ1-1	TGTGCCAGCAGTGAATCGAGGGCGAGAGGGACTGAAGCTTTCTTT	CASSESRARGTEAFF
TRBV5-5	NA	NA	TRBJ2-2	TGTGCCAGCAGCACGGGATTCACCGGGGAGCTGTTTTTT	CASSTGFTGELFF
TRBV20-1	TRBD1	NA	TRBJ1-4	TGCAGTACTCCGGGACAGAACAATGAAAAACTGTTTTTT	CSTPGQNNEKLFF
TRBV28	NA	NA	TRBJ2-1	TGTGCCAGCAGTCCCGGGAATTCCAATGAGCAGTTCTTC	CASSPGNSNEQFF
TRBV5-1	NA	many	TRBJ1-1	TGCGCCAGCAGCTTCCGGGATTTGAACACTGAAGCTTTCTTT	CASSFRDLNTEAFF
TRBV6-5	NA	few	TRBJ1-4	TGTGCCAGCAGGAAGGACGGGGCAACTAATGAAAAACTGTTTTTT	CASRKDGATNEKLFF
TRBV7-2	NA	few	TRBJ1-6	TGTGCCAGCAGCCGAAGGGAGGGGATAAGTTCACCCCTCCACTTT	CASSRREGISSPLHF
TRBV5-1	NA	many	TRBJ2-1	TGCGCCAGCAGCTTGGATACAATGAAGCAGTTCTTC	CASSLDTMKQFF
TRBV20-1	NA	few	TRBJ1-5	TGCAGTGCTAGAGCCACGGGCGGTCCCCAGCATTTT	CSARATGGPQHF
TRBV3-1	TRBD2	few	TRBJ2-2	TGTGCCAGCAGCCAGGGAGGGATACTGAACACCGGGGAGCTGTTTTTT	CASSQGGILNTGELFF
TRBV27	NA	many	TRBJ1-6	TGTGCCAGCAGTTTATCGAGCGGCTACGGGGGGGTGAGGTCACCCCTCCACTTT	CASSLSSGYGGVRSPLHF
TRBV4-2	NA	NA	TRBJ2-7	TGTGCCAGCAGCCAACTCACAGCTACAGCTCCCTACGAGCAGTACTTC	CASSQLTATAPYEQYF
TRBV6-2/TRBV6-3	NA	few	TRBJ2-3	TGTGCCAGCAGCCCGGAGGGCGGGACAGATACGCAGTATTTT	CASSPEGGTDTQYF
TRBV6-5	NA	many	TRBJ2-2	TGTGCCAGCAGTTACTCGAACAGGCCTAACACCGGGGAGCTGTTTTTT	CASSYSNRPNTGELFF
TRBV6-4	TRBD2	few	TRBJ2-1	TGTGCCAGCAGTCAGGGACTAGCGGGCTACAATGAGCAGTTCTTC	CASSQGLAGYNEQFF
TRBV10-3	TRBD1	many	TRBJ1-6	TGTGCCATCAGTACAGGACAGGGGGCCTATAATTCACCCCTCCACTTT	CAISTGQGAYNSPLHF
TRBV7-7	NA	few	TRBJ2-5	TGTGCCAGCAGCCGTAGCGGAGCACCCCAAGAGACCCAGTACTTC	CASSRSGAPQETQYF
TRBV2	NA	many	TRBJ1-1	TGTGCCAGCAGAAGCCCCCCCCGATCAACTGAAGCTTTCTTT	CASRSPPRSTEAFF
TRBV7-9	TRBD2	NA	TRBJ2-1	TGTGCCAGCAGCTTACCCGGGACTAGCTTTAATGAGCAGTTCTTC	CASSLPGTSFNEQFF
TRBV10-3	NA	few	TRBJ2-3	TGTGCCATCAGTGACTCGGCAGATACGCAGTATTTT	CAISDSADTQYF
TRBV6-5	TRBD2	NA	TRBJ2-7	TGTGCCAGCAGTAACCCGGGACTAGCGTCCTACGAGCAGTACTTC	CASSNPGLASYEQYF
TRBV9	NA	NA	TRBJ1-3	TGTGCCAGCAGCGGTGTAGATGGAAACACCATATATTTT	CASSGVDGNTIYF
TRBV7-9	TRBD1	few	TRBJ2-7	TGTGCCAGCAGCTTGACAGGGGGCGCCGACGAGCAGTACTTC	CASSLTGGADEQYF
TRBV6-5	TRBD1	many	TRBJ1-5	TGTGCCAGCAGTTACTGGATGCCGGGACAGCTAAATAGCAATCAGCCCCAGCATTTT	CASSYWMPGQLNSNQPQHF
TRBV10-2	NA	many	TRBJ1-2	TGCGCCAGCAAAGACTCCCAAGGGTCCTATGGCTACACCTTC	CASKDSQGSYGYTF
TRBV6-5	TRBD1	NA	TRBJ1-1	TGTGCCAGCAGCTCCCACTCAAATACAGGGGTGAACACTGAAGCTTTCTTT	CASSSHSNTGVNTEAFF
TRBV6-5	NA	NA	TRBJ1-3	TGTGCCAGCCGGAGACGGAGCTCTGGAAACACCATATATTTT	CASRRRSSGNTIYF
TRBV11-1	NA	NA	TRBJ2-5	TGTGCCAGCAGCCCCGTCGGCCGAGAGACCCAGTACTTC	CASSPVGRETQYF
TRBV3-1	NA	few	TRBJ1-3	TGTGCCAGCAGCCCCTCAACTGGAAACACCATATATTTT	CASSPSTGNTIYF
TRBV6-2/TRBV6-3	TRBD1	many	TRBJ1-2	TGTGCCAGCCGCCGGGACAGGTCCTTCTATGGCTACACCTTC	CASRRDRSFYGYTF
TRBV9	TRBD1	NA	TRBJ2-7	TGTGCCAACAGCCCGCATAGTAGTGGACAGGGGTCCTACGAGCAGTACTTC	CANSPHSSGQGSYEQYF
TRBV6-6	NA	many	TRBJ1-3	TGTGCCAGCAGTTCGCAGCTACATTCTGGAAACACCATATATTTT	CASSSQLHSGNTIYF
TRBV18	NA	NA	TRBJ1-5	TGTGCCAGCTCACCAGAGCGTCAAGAGCCCCAGCATTTT	CASSPERQEPQHF
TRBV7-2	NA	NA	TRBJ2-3	TGTGCCAGCAGCTTAACGGGCTTCCGGGGTCGGGATACGCAGTATTTT	CASSLTGFRGRDTQYF
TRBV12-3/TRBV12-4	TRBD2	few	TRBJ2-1	TGTGCCAGCAGTGGGACTAGCGCCTACAATGAGCAGTTCTTC	CASSGTSAYNEQFF
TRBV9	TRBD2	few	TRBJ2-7	TGTGCCAGCAGCGCCGCCGGGACTAGCGGTATAGGCGAGCAGTACTTC	CASSAAGTSGIGEQYF
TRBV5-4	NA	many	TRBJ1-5	TGTGCCAGCAGCTTGGGCGGCAGACCCGGTAGCAATCAGCCCCAGCATTTT	CASSLGGRPGSNQPQHF
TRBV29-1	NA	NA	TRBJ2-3	TGCAGCGTCCTTACAGGACGAGATACGCAGAATTTT	CSVLTGRDTQNF
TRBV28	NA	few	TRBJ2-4	TGTGCCAGCAACTCCCTCCCCAACCTCCACATTCAGTACTTC	CASNSLPNLHIQYF
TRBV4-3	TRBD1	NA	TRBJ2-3	TGCGCCAGCAGCCAAGAGGGACAGCCGACAGATACGCAGTATTTT	CASSQEGQPTDTQYF
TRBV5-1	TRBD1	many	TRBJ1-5	TGCGCCAGCAGCGCAACGGGACAGGGAAATCAGCCCCAGCATTTT	CASSATGQGNQPQHF
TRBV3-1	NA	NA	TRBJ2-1	TGTGCCAGCAGCCAAGTCTCCTACAATGAGCAGTTCTTC	CASSQVSYNEQFF
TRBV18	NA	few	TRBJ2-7	TGTGCCAGCTCACCACCGCAGGGTCCCTACTACGAGCAGTACTTC	CASSPPQGPYYEQYF